This T cell receptor beta chain derives from a study of blood T cell repertoires in COVID-19. Study-wide background: Material from acute and convalescent COVID-19 was sourced from the United States, Italy and Spain. Nucleic acid was either cDNA or gDNA, and it came from T cells, B-cell-depleted T cells, or PBMCs.

Patients in Seattle were enrolled during active infection, then followed longitudinally. Trimming stripped 0 bases from V and 3 bases from J, with 8 bases between. Germline V gives CDR1 SGHTA, CDR2 FQGNSA. The CDR3 contains 15 residues. In the study's own analysis: Amplification of reference gene primers provided the estimated nucleated cell counts. TCRdb's copy holds only in-frame clones and misses some; the assay was immunoSEQ multiplex PCR. V, J and clone size are taken as reported in that table, and D and trimming were inferred from the DNA itself. In the table there are 180,000 or so clones, roughly 80% of which are singletons.

The TCR comes from a woman aged 40 to 50 with COVID-19, enrolled during active disease. This chain uses TRBV7-2 with TRBJ2-2; D is possibly TRBD2 (5 bases). Material: peripheral blood. CDR3: CASSLAGDYTGELFF. CDR3 DNA sequence: TGTGCCAGCAGCTTAGCGGGAGATTACACCGGGGAGCTGTTTTTT.